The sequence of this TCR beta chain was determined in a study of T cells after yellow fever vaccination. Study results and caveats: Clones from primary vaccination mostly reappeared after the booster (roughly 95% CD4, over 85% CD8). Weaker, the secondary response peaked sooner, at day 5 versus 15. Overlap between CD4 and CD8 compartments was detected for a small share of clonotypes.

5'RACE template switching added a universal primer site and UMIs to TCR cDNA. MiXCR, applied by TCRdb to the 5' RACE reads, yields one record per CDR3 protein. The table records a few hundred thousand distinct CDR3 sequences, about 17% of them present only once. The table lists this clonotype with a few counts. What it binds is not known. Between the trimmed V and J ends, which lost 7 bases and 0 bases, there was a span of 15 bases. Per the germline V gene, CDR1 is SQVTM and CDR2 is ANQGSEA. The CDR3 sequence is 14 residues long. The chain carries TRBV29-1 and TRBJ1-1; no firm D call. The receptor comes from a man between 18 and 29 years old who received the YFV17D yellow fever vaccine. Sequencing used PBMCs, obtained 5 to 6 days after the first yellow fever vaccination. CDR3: CSAHVGEVNTEAFF. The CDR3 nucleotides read TGCAGCGCCCACGTTGGGGAGGTGAACACTGAAGCTTTCTTT.